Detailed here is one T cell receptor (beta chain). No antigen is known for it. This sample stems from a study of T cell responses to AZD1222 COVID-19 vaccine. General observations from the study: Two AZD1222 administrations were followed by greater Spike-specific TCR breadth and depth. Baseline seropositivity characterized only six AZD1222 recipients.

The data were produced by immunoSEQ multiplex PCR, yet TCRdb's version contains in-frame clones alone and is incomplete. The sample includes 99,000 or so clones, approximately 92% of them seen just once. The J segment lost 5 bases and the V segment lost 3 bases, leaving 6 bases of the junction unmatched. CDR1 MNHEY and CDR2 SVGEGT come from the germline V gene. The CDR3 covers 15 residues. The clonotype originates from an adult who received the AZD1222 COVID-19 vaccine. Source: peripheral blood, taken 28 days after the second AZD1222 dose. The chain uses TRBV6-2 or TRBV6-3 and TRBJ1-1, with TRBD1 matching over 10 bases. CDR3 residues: CASSYLGTGETEAFF. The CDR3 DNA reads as TGTGCCAGCAGTTATCTAGGGACAGGGGAGACTGAAGCTTTCTTT.